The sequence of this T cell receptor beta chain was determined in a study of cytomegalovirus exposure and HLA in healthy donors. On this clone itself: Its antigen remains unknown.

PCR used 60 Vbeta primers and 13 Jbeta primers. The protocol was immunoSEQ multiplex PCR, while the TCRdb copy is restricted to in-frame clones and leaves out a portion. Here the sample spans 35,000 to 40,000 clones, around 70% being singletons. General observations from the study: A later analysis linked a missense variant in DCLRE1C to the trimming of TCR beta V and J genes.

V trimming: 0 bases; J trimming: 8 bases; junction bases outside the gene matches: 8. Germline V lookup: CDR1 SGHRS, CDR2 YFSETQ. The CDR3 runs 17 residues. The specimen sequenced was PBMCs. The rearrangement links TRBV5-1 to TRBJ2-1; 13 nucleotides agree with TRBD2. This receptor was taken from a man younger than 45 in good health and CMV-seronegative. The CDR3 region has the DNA TGCGCCAGCAGCTTGGTGCGATTTGGACTAGCGGGAGATGAGCAGTTCTTC. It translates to CASSLVRFGLAGDEQFF.